The 25 T cell receptor beta chains below were found in one sample sequenced in a study of T cells in Graves' hyperthyroidism and ophthalmopathy. TCR beta CDR3 sequences were amplified from RNA transcripts. The HTBI primer set drove a first-round RT-PCR of the TCR CDR3. One entry per CDR3 protein, called by TCRdb with MiXCR from the multiplex PCR reads. This sample has a few hundred thousand distinct CDR3 sequences, with approximately 13% found just once. The sequenced material came from blood. The receptors were sampled from a woman aged 18-29 years with Graves' hyperthyroidism.

Ten or more counts support this clonotype. The gene calls are TRBV20-1 and TRBJ1-6; TRBD1 might be the D (5 bases). Germline lookup yields CDR1 DFQATT and CDR2 SNEGSKA (reference sequence). This CDR3 is 15 amino acids long. Trimming removed 1 base from V and 7 bases from J, with 14 bases in between. As DNA, the CDR3 is TGCAGTGCTAGAGGGGGGACTGTCCGAAATTCACCCCTCCACTTT. Translated, it gives CSARGGTVRNSPLHF.

This clonotype was seen a few times. The chain is built from TRBV19 and TRBJ1-2; D gene ambiguous. There are 14 residues in the CDR3. Deletions cut 2 bases from V and 0 bases from J, with 7 bases between. Germline V gene sequence: CDR1 LNHDA, CDR2 SQIVND (reference sequence). Written as DNA, the CDR3 is TGTGCCAGTAGTATACAGGCTACTAACTATGGCTACACCTTC. It translates to CASSIQATNYGYTF. The full variable domain, its missing parts supplied by reference TRBV19 and TRBJ1-2, is DGGITQSPKYLFRKEGQNVTLSCEQNLNHDAMYWYRQDPGQGLRLIYYSQIVNDFQKGDIAEGYSVSREKKESFPLTVTSAQKNPTAFYLCASSIQATNYGYTFGSGTRLTVV.

The chain recombines TRBV10-3 with TRBJ2-5, with 13 bases aligning to TRBD2. V lost 2 bases and J lost 4; bases outside the gene matches: 1. Germline CDR1 reads ENHRY; CDR2 reads SYGVKD. The CDR3 consists of 15 residues. The CDR3 region has the DNA TGTGCCATCAGTGAGACTAGCGGGAGGGTAGAGACCCAGTACTTC. Residues: CAISETSGRVETQYF.

The chain joins TRBV5-1 to TRBJ2-1; no reliable D call. V lost 0 bases and J lost 2, with 9 bases in between. The CDR3 totals 15 residues. The germline gives CDR1 SGHRS, CDR2 YFSETQ. As DNA, the CDR3 is TGCGCCAGCAGCTTGGTTAGCAGTCCCTACAATGAGCAGTTCTTC. Translated, it gives CASSLVSSPYNEQFF.

Many counts were recorded for this clonotype. The chain recombines TRBV6-2 or TRBV6-3 with TRBJ2-5; D might be TRBD2 (6 bases). Germline CDR1 and CDR2: MNHEY and SVGEGT. V lost 2 bases and J lost 11, with 12 bases in between. The CDR3 is 12 residues long. The CDR3 region has the DNA TGTGCCAGCAGTTACCAAGGACTACCTCAGTACTTC. Its protein product is CASSYQGLPQYF.

A word on this clonotype: A much larger clonotype is one base distant, so this may be a read error. The chain employs TRBV6-1 and TRBJ2-7; 7 nucleotides line up with TRBD2. The CDR3 extends over 14 amino acids. The V gene end was trimmed by 6 bases and the J gene end by 0 bases; junction bases not matched to a gene: 5. Looked up from germline, CDR1 is MNHNS and CDR2 is SASEGT. The CDR3 DNA is TGTGCCAGCAGCGTGGAGCGGGACTCCTACGAGCAGTACTTC. It yields the protein CASSVERDSYEQYF.

This clonotype was found a few times. The chain carries TRBV19 and TRBJ2-2; D remains unclear. CDR1 and CDR2 from the germline V gene are LNHDA and SQIVND (reference sequence). V was shortened by 5 bases and J by 6 bases, with 13 bases between the two germline ends. There are 14 residues in the CDR3. DNA for the CDR3: TGTGCCAGTAGTTCCCCGGGTTCCGCCGGGGAGCTGTTTTTT. Its protein is CASSSPGSAGELFF.

This clonotype was counted a few times. J is TRBJ2-1 and V is TRBV6-9; D is unresolved. The V gene's germline CDR1 is MNHGY and CDR2 SVAAGI. Trimming took 3 bases from V and 7 from J, leaving 22 bases between them. The CDR3 is 17 residues long. The CDR3 region is CASSYYSPGVGVNEQFF. The DNA of the CDR3 is TGTGCCAGCAGTTACTATTCTCCTGGGGTGGGTGTGAATGAGCAGTTCTTC.

This clonotype was detected ten times or more. V gene TRBV28 combines with J gene TRBJ1-5; no firm D call. V lost 7 bases and J lost 7, with 11 bases in between. This CDR3 has 12 residues. The germline CDR1 and CDR2 sequences are MDHEN and SYDVKM. The CDR3 reads CASKGQAQPQHF. CDR3 bases: TGTGCCAGCAAAGGGCAGGCCCAGCCCCAGCATTTT.

This clonotype was found many times. The V gene is TRBV20-1, the J gene TRBJ2-7; TRBD2 is a possible D gene (5 bases). V lost 6 bases and J 1 base, leaving 10 bases between the germline ends. Germline V gives CDR1 DFQATT, CDR2 SNEGSKA (reference sequence). The CDR3 spans 12 residues. CDR3 residues: CSATRSSYEQYF. Written as DNA, the CDR3 is TGCAGTGCCACTAGATCGTCCTACGAGCAGTACTTC.

This clonotype was counted a few times. V usage is TRBV24-1 and J usage is TRBJ1-5; D uncertain. Germline CDR1 KGHDR, CDR2 SFDVKD. The length of the CDR3 is 13 residues. The ends were cut back, 9 bases at V and 2 bases at J, with 10 bases in the middle. CDR3 DNA sequence: TGTGCCACCGCCTCCGGGGGCAATCAGCCCCAGCATTTT. Translation: CATASGGNQPQHF.

Only a few counts were recorded for this clonotype. The chain has TRBV3-1 and TRBJ1-1; 9 bases line up with TRBD1. The CDR3 length is 15 residues. Germline V gene lookup returns CDR1 LGHDT and CDR2 YNNKEL (reference sequence). Germline trimming cut 1 base from V and 2 bases from J; bases unmatched to any gene: 2. The CDR3 loop is CASSQGTGDNTEAFF. DNA for the CDR3: TGTGCCAGCAGCCAAGGGACAGGGGATAACACTGAAGCTTTCTTT.

This clonotype was seen a few times. The chain carries TRBV2 and TRBJ2-7; TRBD2 agrees at 7 bases. This CDR3 is built from 12 residues. Unmatched junction bases numbered 6, after V lost 8 bases and J lost 5 bases. Germline lookup yields CDR1 SNHLY and CDR2 FYNNEI. This CDR3 is CASGRAPHEQYF. The CDR3, as DNA: TGTGCCAGCGGGAGGGCTCCCCACGAGCAGTACTTC.

This sequence joins TRBV24-1 and TRBJ2-1; perhaps TRBD2 as D (6 bases). Per the germline V gene, CDR1 is KGHDR and CDR2 is SFDVKD. This CDR3 is 15 amino acids long. V was trimmed by 9 bases and J by 2 bases, leaving 16 bases between them. The CDR3 DNA reads TGTGCCACCGCCTGGGGGGATAGGACCTACAATGAGCAGTTCTTC. Translating gives CATAWGDRTYNEQFF.

This clonotype has more than one count but fewer than ten. The rearrangement links TRBV6-2 or TRBV6-3 to TRBJ2-5; 10 bases match TRBD2. The germline gives CDR1 MNHEY, CDR2 SVGEGT. V lost 0 bases and J lost 2; bases outside the gene matches: 6. This CDR3 comprises 17 residues. The CDR3 nucleotides are TGTGCCAGCAGTTACTCGATGTCACTAGCGGGGCAAGAGACCCAGTACTTC. This encodes CASSYSMSLAGQETQYF.

The chain uses TRBV27 and TRBJ1-3; no firm D call. The CDR3 has 15 residues. V was pared by 0 bases and J by 3 bases, with 9 bases between. Germline loops: CDR1 MNHEY, CDR2 SMNVEV (reference sequence). The CDR3 bases are TGTGCCAGCAGTTTATCCGGACCAGGTGGAAACACCATATATTTT. This sequence encodes CASSLSGPGGNTIYF.

Ten or more counts support this clonotype. The chain carries TRBV28 and TRBJ1-1; D gene uncertain. This CDR3 spans 14 amino acids. CDR1 is MDHEN, CDR2 SYDVKM, per germline. Trimming took off 4 bases at V and 1 base at J, with 10 bases between the two ends. The CDR3 sequence: CASSSGRENTEAFF. CDR3 bases: TGTGCCAGCAGTTCTGGACGGGAGAACACTGAAGCTTTCTTT.

The chain joins TRBV7-9 to TRBJ2-1; D is possibly TRBD2 (5 bases). With 5 bases removed from V and 0 bases from J, the gap between germline ends came to 17 bases. The length of the CDR3 is 17 residues. Germline lookup yields CDR1 SEHNR and CDR2 FQNEAQ (reference sequence). The CDR3 here is CASSPGPTGSSYNEQFF. CDR3 sequence (DNA): TGTGCCAGCAGCCCCGGGCCTACGGGAAGCTCCTACAATGAGCAGTTCTTC.

This clonotype was seen a few times. This sequence joins TRBV4-1 and TRBJ2-3; 8 nucleotides align to TRBD1. V lost 1 base, J lost 8 bases, and 5 bases stayed unmatched. The CDR3 is 14 amino acids. The germline V gene has CDR1 MGHRA and CDR2 YSYEKL. The CDR3 loop reads CASSQAHRGSTQYF. DNA for the CDR3: TGCGCCAGCAGCCAAGCCCACAGGGGGAGTACGCAGTATTTT.

This clonotype was picked up many times. The rearrangement uses TRBV6-2 or TRBV6-3 and TRBJ2-5; 9 bases are shared with TRBD2. J gave up 1 base and V 6 bases, and 3 bases lay outside the gene matches. The CDR3 consists of 14 residues. Per the germline V gene, CDR1 is MNHEY and CDR2 is SVGEGT. The chain's CDR3 is CASSPTSGQETQYF. The CDR3, as DNA: TGTGCCAGCAGCCCGACTAGCGGCCAAGAGACCCAGTACTTC.

At least ten counts were recorded for this clonotype. V usage is TRBV25-1 and J usage is TRBJ2-5; D is undetermined. CDR1 is MGHDK and CDR2 is SYGVNS in the germline V gene. V lost 3 bases and J lost 3, with 8 bases in between. The CDR3 runs 13 residues. The DNA of the CDR3 is TGTGCCAGCAGTGACAGAATCAAAGAGACCCAGTACTTC. Its translation: CASSDRIKETQYF.

This clonotype was detected ten times or more. The gene calls are TRBV11-2 and TRBJ2-1, with a tentative D call TRBD2 (6 bases). The V and J ends lost 0 bases and 9 bases respectively, with 24 bases between them. The CDR3 contains 18 residues. Germline V gene lookup returns CDR1 SGHAT and CDR2 FQNNGV. As DNA, the CDR3 is TGTGCCAGCAGCTTAGATTGGGCCCAGCGGGTTTGGATGGGTGAGCAGTTCTTC. It specifies CASSLDWAQRVWMGEQFF. Variable domain in full (rest from reference TRBV11-2 and TRBJ2-1): EAGVAQSPRYKIIEKRQSVAFWCNPISGHATLYWYQQILGQGPKLLIQFQNNGVVDDSQLPKDRFSAERLKGVDSTLKIQPAKLEDSAVYLCASSLDWAQRVWMGEQFFGPGTRLTVL.

The gene calls are TRBV30 and TRBJ1-5, with a tentative D call TRBD1 (6 bases). Germline V gene lookup returns CDR1 GTSNPN and CDR2 SVGIG (reference sequence). Trimming shortened V by 4 bases and J by 3 bases, and 10 bases separated the two germline ends. The CDR3 sequence is 13 residues long. This chain's CDR3 is CAWNRAPNQPQHF. CDR3 coding DNA: TGTGCCTGGAACAGGGCACCCAATCAGCCCCAGCATTTT.

This clonotype has a handful of counts. The rearrangement links TRBV5-1 to TRBJ2-3; D might be TRBD2 (6 bases). Trimming took off 7 bases at V and 2 bases at J, with 20 bases between the two ends. The CDR3 is made up of 16 amino acids. Germline CDR1 reads SGHRS; CDR2 reads YFSETQ. The CDR3 DNA reads TGCGCCAGCGGCGGAGGGACGCAGATTCCCACAGATACGCAGTATTTT. Its protein is CASGGGTQIPTDTQYF. The full variable domain, in which reference TRBV5-1 and TRBJ2-3 provide the parts outside the CDR3, is KAGVTQTPRYLIKTRGQQVTLSCSPISGHRSVSWYQQTPGQGLQFLFEYFSETQRNKGNFPGRFSGRQFSNSRSEMNVSTLELGDSALYLCASGGGTQIPTDTQYFGPGTRLTVL.

The chain joins TRBV12-5 to TRBJ1-1, with TRBD1 as a possible D gene (5 bases). Germline loops: CDR1 LGHNT, CDR2 FRNRAP. The CDR3 is 16 amino acids. The V end was cut by 0 bases, the J end by 6 bases, with 17 bases between. This CDR3 is CASGLVEGAAVSEAFF. In DNA form, the CDR3 reads TGTGCTAGTGGTTTGGTAGAAGGGGCAGCTGTATCTGAAGCTTTCTTT.